This T cell receptor (beta chain) was retrieved from a study of T cell repertoires in cytomegalovirus infection. Study at large: A matching HLA type, together with CMV infection, was signaled by public TCR beta signatures.

A word on this clonotype: Its antigen is as yet unknown.

TCRdb called the reads again in MiXCR, with one record for every CDR3 protein. The sample has about 71,000 distinct CDR3 sequences, approximately 22% seen once. This specimen was CD8+ T cells from cultured PBMCs, taken from culture after CMV antigen stimulation. The receptor was derived from a human donor in good health (CMV status not recorded). Some clones in this sample may be carry-over from other donors' samples.

CDR3 DNA sequence: TGTGCCAACGAGGGACACCCGGGGAATGAGCAGTTCTTC. Its protein product is CANEGHPGNEQFF. This chain joins TRBV6-1 and TRBJ2-1, with D possibly matching TRBD1 (6 bases). CDR1 and CDR2 from the germline V gene are MNHNS and SASEGT. The CDR3 extends over 13 amino acids. Trimming cost V 10 bases and J 7 bases, with 17 bases left between them.